A single sample is the source of the 17 T cell receptor beta chains below, sequenced in a study of blood T cell repertoires in COVID-19. Libraries were prepared by immunoSEQ multiplex PCR; TCRdb keeps only in-frame clonotypes and omits some of them. The sample lists about 160,000 clones, 79% occurring once. Sequencing was carried out using peripheral blood. These receptors were collected from a woman aged 55 to 70 with COVID-19, enrolled during active disease.

The chain employs TRBV7-9 and TRBJ2-1, with TRBD2 matching 7 bases. The CDR3 covers 13 residues. V lost 4 bases, J lost 9 bases, and 6 bases stayed unmatched. Per the germline V gene, CDR1 is SEHNR and CDR2 is FQNEAQ (reference sequence). The CDR3 loop is CASSSGLGSEQFF. The DNA of the CDR3 is TGTGCCAGCAGCTCCGGACTAGGCTCTGAGCAGTTCTTC.

The genes are TRBV30 and TRBJ1-4; 12 bases are a match to TRBD1. This CDR3 contains 14 residues. Germline CDR1 reads GTSNPN; CDR2 reads SVGIG (reference sequence). J was trimmed by 8 bases and V by 5 bases; bases with no gene match: 6. CDR3 sequence: CAWGTGGNREKLFF. In nucleotides, the CDR3 is TGTGCCTGGGGGACAGGGGGCAATAGGGAAAAACTGTTTTTT.

The chain joins TRBV7-8 to TRBJ2-2, with 7 bases matching TRBD2. This CDR3 spans 10 amino acids. Germline V gene sequence: CDR1 SGHVS, CDR2 FQNEAQ. The J segment lost 7 bases and the V segment lost 11 bases, leaving 1 base of the junction unmatched. This CDR3 is CAAGDGELFF. The CDR3 DNA reads TGTGCCGCGGGGGACGGGGAGCTGTTTTTT.

This clone was found once. This chain connects TRBV5-8 to TRBJ2-7; D is unclear. Trimming left V 4 bases short and J 4 bases short, with 9 bases between. The V gene's germline CDR1 is SGHTS and CDR2 YDEGEE. The length of the CDR3 is 12 residues. The CDR3 DNA is TGTGCCAGCAGCCGTCCCGGTTACGAGCAGTACTTC. Amino acids: CASSRPGYEQYF.

This chain uses TRBV27 with TRBJ1-2; 7 bases match TRBD1. The CDR3 runs 15 residues. The J segment lost 5 bases and the V segment lost 4 bases, leaving 10 bases of the junction unmatched. CDR1 and CDR2 from the germline V gene are MNHEY and SMNVEV (reference sequence). DNA of the CDR3: TGTGCCAGCAGTTCCCTAGGGGGCGCTGGATATGGCTACACCTTC. Translation gives CASSSLGGAGYGYTF.

The chain is built from TRBV6-6 and TRBJ2-5; D may be TRBD2 (6 bases). The CDR3 contains 15 residues. The V gene lost 2 bases and the J gene lost 4 bases, with 14 bases spanning the gap. In germline, CDR1 is MNHNY, CDR2 SVGAGI (reference sequence). In DNA form, the CDR3 reads TGTGCCAGCAGTTACCGACGACTGGGACTAGAGACCCAGTACTTC. Translated: CASSYRRLGLETQYF.

The rearrangement links TRBV28 to TRBJ2-7; D unresolved. CDR1 is MDHEN, CDR2 SYDVKM, per germline. The CDR3 length is 14 residues. V dropped 2 bases and J dropped 0 bases, with 8 bases sitting between them. Written as DNA, the CDR3 is TGTGCCAGCAGTTTAGCGCCGAGCTCCTACGAGCAGTACTTC. The encoded protein is CASSLAPSSYEQYF.

CDR3 loop: CSVEDLSRQFF. The CDR3 DNA is TGCAGCGTTGAAGATCTATCAAGGCAGTTCTTC. V and J are TRBV29-1 and TRBJ2-1; D unresolved. Germline CDR1 reads SQVTM; CDR2 reads ANQGSEA. This CDR3 has 11 residues. Trimming left V 0 bases short and J 12 bases short, with 9 bases between.

The V call is TRBV7-9, the J call TRBJ1-4; maybe TRBD1 (6 bases). Per the germline V gene, CDR1 is SEHNR and CDR2 is FQNEAQ (reference sequence). This CDR3 is 16 amino acids long. V dropped 2 bases and J dropped 0 bases, with 10 bases sitting between them. CDR3 DNA: TGTGCCAGCAGCTTACAGGGGCAGGCAACTAATGAAAAACTGTTTTTT. It translates to CASSLQGQATNEKLFF.

The chain couples TRBV7-6 to TRBJ2-7, with 8 bases aligning to TRBD1. CDR1 is SGHVS, CDR2 FNYEAQ, per germline. The CDR3 totals 15 residues. After removal of 5 bases from V and 2 bases from J, the junction contained 8 bases not matched to a gene. The CDR3 here is CASSARTGIPYEQYF. In DNA form, the CDR3 reads TGTGCCAGCAGCGCCCGGACAGGGATTCCCTACGAGCAGTACTTC.

CDR3 sequence reads: CASSLRDSQETQYF. The CDR3 bases are TGTGCCAGCAGTTTACGGGACTCACAAGAGACCCAGTACTTC. J is TRBJ2-5 and V is TRBV27; possibly TRBD2 for D (6 bases). Germline V gene lookup returns CDR1 MNHEY and CDR2 SMNVEV (reference sequence). The V end lost 2 bases, the J end lost 2 bases, and 9 bases lay between the germline ends. The CDR3 is 14 residues long.

The rearrangement links TRBV6-5 to TRBJ2-6; D call uncertain. The germline V and J ends were trimmed by 5 bases and 0 bases, with 8 bases remaining between them. Looked up from germline, CDR1 is MNHEY and CDR2 is SVGAGI. CDR3 size: 15 residues. CDR3 region: CASSPQISGANVLTF. CDR3 DNA: TGTGCCAGCAGTCCACAAATCTCTGGGGCCAACGTCCTGACTTTC.

The genes are TRBV10-3 and TRBJ2-3, with no clear D. Per germline, CDR1 ENHRY and CDR2 SYGVKD. The length of the CDR3 is 14 residues. Trimming pared 3 bases from V and 0 bases from J, leaving 7 bases between. Here the CDR3 reads CAISDPVSTDTQYF. The DNA for the CDR3 is TGTGCCATCAGTGACCCCGTGAGCACAGATACGCAGTATTTT.

This chain connects TRBV25-1 to TRBJ2-2; TRBD1 aligns across 7 bases. The CDR3 loop spans 14 amino acids. CDR1 is MGHDK, CDR2 SYGVNS, per germline. The ends lost 4 bases at V and 3 bases at J; junction bases unmatched: 2. CDR3 residues: CASSGDSDTGELFF. The CDR3 DNA sequence: TGTGCCAGCAGTGGGGACAGCGACACCGGGGAGCTGTTTTTT.

The V and J genes are TRBV5-8 and TRBJ2-3, with D possibly being TRBD2 (5 bases). Trimming pared 0 bases from V and 0 bases from J, leaving 8 bases between. The CDR3 runs 15 residues. From germline, CDR1 is SGHTS and CDR2 YDEGEE. DNA of the CDR3: TGTGCCAGCAGCTTGGGCAGGACTAGCACAGATACGCAGTATTTT. This encodes CASSLGRTSTDTQYF.

The chain uses TRBV2 and TRBJ1-1; D possibly corresponds to TRBD1 (5 bases). Deletions cut 8 bases from V and 0 bases from J, with 10 bases between. The CDR3 covers 13 residues. Looked up from germline, CDR1 is SNHLY and CDR2 is FYNNEI. The CDR3 DNA follows: TGTGCCAGCGAGTTGACAGTGAACACTGAAGCTTTCTTT. Protein: CASELTVNTEAFF.

The sample holds a few counts of this clone. This chain joins TRBV3-1 (or the pseudogene TRBV3-2) and TRBJ2-6; no clear D. This CDR3 is built from 14 residues. The V gene lost 4 bases and the J gene lost 1 base, with 5 bases spanning the gap. Germline values: CDR1 LGHDT, CDR2 YNNKEL (reference sequence). The CDR3, as DNA: TGTGCCAGCAGCCGTACATCTGGGGCCAACGTCCTGACTTTC. This codes for CASSRTSGANVLTF.